These 4 T cell receptor beta chains came from one sample sequenced in a study of shared clonotypes between healthy human individuals. Assay: immunoSEQ multiplex PCR; the TCRdb copy retains only in-frame clones and omits some. The table shows over a million clones, with about 96% occurring only once. Sequencing input: naive CD4+ T cells sorted from blood. Described subset: CD45RA+ positively selected. The receptors here all came from a man aged 25 to 40 in good health.

V usage is TRBV19 and J usage is TRBJ1-2, with 10 bases identical to TRBD1. Germline V gene data show CDR1 as LNHDA and CDR2 as SQIVND (reference sequence). The CDR3 is made up of 15 amino acids. Germline trimming cut 4 bases from V and 3 bases from J; bases unmatched to any gene: 5. The CDR3 sequence is CASSRQGARYYGYTF. CDR3 sequence (DNA): TGTGCCAGTAGTAGACAGGGGGCGCGCTACTATGGCTACACCTTC.

The V and J genes are TRBV5-1 and TRBJ2-1; D is unresolved. This CDR3 region has 12 residues. V was shortened by 1 base and J by 10 bases, with 9 bases between the two germline ends. Germline V gene data show CDR1 as SGHRS and CDR2 as YFSETQ. CDR3 DNA: TGCGCCAGCAGCTTGAACCGTGAAGAGCAGTTCTTC. Translating gives CASSLNREEQFF. Full variable domain (missing parts from reference TRBV5-1 and TRBJ2-1): KAGVTQTPRYLIKTRGQQVTLSCSPISGHRSVSWYQQTPGQGLQFLFEYFSETQRNKGNFPGRFSGRQFSNSRSEMNVSTLELGDSALYLCASSLNREEQFFGPGTRLTVL.

This clone has more than one count but fewer than ten. V is TRBV21-1 and J is TRBJ2-5; the table calls TRBD2, which could not be checked here. TRBV21-1 is a pseudogene locus. This CDR3 comprises 19 residues. The CDR3 loop is CASSKVPLRLAGGPETQYF. DNA of the CDR3: TGTGCCAGCAGCAAAGTTCCCTTGAGGCTAGCGGGAGGGCCGGAGACCCAGTACTTC.

This sequence joins TRBV27 and TRBJ2-3; 7 nucleotides agree with TRBD1. CDR1 MNHEY and CDR2 SMNVEV come from the germline V gene (reference sequence). This CDR3 has 17 amino acids. V shed 0 bases and J 4 bases; nucleotides not matched to a gene: 10. The CDR3 protein is CASSLSLEQGFADTQYF. DNA for the CDR3: TGTGCCAGCAGTTTATCGTTGGAACAGGGGTTTGCAGATACGCAGTATTTT.